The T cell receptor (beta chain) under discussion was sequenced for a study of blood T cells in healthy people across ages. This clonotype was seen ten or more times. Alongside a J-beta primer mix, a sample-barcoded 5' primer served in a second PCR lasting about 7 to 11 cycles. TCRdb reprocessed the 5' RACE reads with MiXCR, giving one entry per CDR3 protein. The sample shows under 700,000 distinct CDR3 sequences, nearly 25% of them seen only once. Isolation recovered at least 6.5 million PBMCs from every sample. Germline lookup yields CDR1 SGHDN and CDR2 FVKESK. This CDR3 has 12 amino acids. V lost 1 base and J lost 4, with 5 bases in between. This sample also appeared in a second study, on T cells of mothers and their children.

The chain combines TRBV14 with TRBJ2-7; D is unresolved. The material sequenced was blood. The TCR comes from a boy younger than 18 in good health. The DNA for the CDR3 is TGTGCCAGCAGCCAAGTTGGGTACGAGCAGTACTTC. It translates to CASSQVGYEQYF.